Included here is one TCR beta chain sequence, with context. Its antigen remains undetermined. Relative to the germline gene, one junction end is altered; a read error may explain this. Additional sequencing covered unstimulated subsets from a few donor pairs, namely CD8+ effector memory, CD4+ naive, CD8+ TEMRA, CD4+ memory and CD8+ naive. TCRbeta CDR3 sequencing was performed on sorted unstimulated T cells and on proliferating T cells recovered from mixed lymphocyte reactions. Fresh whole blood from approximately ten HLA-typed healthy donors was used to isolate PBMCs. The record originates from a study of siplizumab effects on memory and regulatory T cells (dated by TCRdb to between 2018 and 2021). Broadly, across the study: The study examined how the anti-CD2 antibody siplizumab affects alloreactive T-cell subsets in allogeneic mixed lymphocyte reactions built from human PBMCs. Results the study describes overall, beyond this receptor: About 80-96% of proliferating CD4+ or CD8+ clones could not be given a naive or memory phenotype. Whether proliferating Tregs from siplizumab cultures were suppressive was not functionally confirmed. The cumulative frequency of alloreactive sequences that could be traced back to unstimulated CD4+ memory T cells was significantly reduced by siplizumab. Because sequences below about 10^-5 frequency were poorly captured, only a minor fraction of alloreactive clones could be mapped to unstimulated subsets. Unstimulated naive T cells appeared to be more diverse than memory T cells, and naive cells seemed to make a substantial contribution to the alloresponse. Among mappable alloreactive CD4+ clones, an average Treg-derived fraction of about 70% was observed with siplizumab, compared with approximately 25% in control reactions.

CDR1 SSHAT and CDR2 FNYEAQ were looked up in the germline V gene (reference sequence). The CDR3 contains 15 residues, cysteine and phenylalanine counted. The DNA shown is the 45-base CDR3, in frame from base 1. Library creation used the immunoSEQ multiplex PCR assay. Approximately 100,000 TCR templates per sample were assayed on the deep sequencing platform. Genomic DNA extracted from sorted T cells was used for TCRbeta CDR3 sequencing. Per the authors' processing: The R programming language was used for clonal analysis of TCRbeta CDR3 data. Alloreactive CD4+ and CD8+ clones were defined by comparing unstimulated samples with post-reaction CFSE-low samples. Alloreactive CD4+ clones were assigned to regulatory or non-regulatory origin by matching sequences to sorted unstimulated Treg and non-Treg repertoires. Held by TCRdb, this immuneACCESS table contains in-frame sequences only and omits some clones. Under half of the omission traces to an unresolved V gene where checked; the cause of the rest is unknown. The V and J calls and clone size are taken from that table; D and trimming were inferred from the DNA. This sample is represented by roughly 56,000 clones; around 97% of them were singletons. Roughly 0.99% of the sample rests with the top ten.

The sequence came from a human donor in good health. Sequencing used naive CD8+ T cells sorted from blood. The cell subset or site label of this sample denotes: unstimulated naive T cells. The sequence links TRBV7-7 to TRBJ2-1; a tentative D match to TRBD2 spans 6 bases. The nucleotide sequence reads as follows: TGTGCTAGCAGCTATTCTGCGGGAAGGGGTGATGAGCAGTTCTTC. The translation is CASSYSAGRGDEQFF.